Below, 10 T cell receptor beta chains from the same sample are listed, as sequenced in a study of T-cell memory formation after mild COVID-19. TCRdb re-derived calls from the 5' RACE reads in MiXCR, one entry per CDR3 protein. The sample holds some 110,000 distinct CDR3 sequences, around 11% seen once. The sequenced material came from PBMCs or a T cell subset sorted from them (not recorded which). Source of these receptors: an adult woman who had mild COVID-19 (a few samples of this study predate the infection). Cell type and time point are not known.

This chain connects TRBV12-3 or TRBV12-4 to TRBJ2-1, with 10 nucleotides matching TRBD1. CDR3 length: 17 residues. The junction had 14 bases not matched to a gene; V was cut back by 6 bases and J by 6 bases. CDR3 DNA: TGTGCCAGCAGCCAAGGGGCATGGGACAGGGGTTTCAATGAGCAGTTCTTC. Protein sequence: CASSQGAWDRGFNEQFF.

The chain employs TRBV4-1 and TRBJ2-2; TRBD2 is a possible D gene (6 bases). V was pared by 5 bases and J by 0 bases, with 13 bases between. Germline CDR1 and CDR2: MGHRA and YSYEKL. There are 16 residues in the CDR3. CDR3 loop: CASSKWRGPNTGELFF. CDR3 DNA: TGCGCCAGCAGCAAATGGAGGGGCCCGAACACCGGGGAGCTGTTTTTT.

V and J are TRBV27 and TRBJ2-2; no firm D call. The CDR3 consists of 16 residues. V gave up 4 bases and J gave up 7 bases, with 19 bases separating them. Looked up from germline, CDR1 is MNHEY and CDR2 is SMNVEV (reference sequence). CDR3 nucleotides: TGTGCCAGCAGTTCTTACACACAAAACGGTGACGGGGAGCTGTTTTTT. It yields the protein CASSSYTQNGDGELFF.

This clonotype was seen only a few times. This chain connects TRBV7-2 to TRBJ2-1; 13 bases align to TRBD2. Germline V lookup: CDR1 SGHTA, CDR2 FQGNSA. J was trimmed by 3 bases and V by 1 base; bases with no gene match: 3. The CDR3 has 17 residues. This CDR3 is CASSLGTSGGRYNEQFF. The CDR3 DNA is TGTGCCAGCAGCTTAGGGACTAGCGGGGGTCGCTACAATGAGCAGTTCTTC.

Ten or more counts support this clonotype. The chain couples TRBV29-1 to TRBJ2-1, with 11 bases lining up with TRBD1. The CDR3 length is 13 residues. In germline, CDR1 is SQVTM, CDR2 ANQGSEA. Trimming removed 4 bases from V and 9 bases from J; junction bases left unmatched: 5. In DNA form, the CDR3 reads TGCAGCGTTGGGTGGACAGGGGGCGGTGAGCAGTTCTTC. It translates to CSVGWTGGGEQFF.

This clonotype was detected only a few times. The CDR3 DNA reads TGTGCCAGCAGTTTGGGGAATGAAGCTTTCTTT. This gives the protein CASSLGNEAFF. V gene TRBV12-3 or TRBV12-4 combines with J gene TRBJ1-1; D uncertain. V dropped 3 bases and J dropped 7 bases, with 6 bases sitting between them. The length of the CDR3 is 11 residues.

This clonotype was seen a handful of times. The chain employs TRBV7-6 and TRBJ2-1; 7 bases fit TRBD2. V lost 1 base, J lost 7 bases, and 16 bases stayed unmatched. The CDR3 extends over 18 amino acids. Germline loops: CDR1 SGHVS, CDR2 FNYEAQ. CDR3 DNA sequence: TGTGCCAGCAGCTTAGAATGGGGCGGGGGAGTCCCTGGGAATGAGCAGTTCTTC. This encodes CASSLEWGGGVPGNEQFF.

The V and J genes are TRBV6-1 and TRBJ2-7; 7 bases are a match to TRBD1. The CDR3 spans 15 residues. CDR1 is MNHNS and CDR2 is SASEGT in the germline V gene. After removal of 1 base from V and 2 bases from J, the junction contained 5 bases not matched to a gene. The CDR3 region is CASSEGGTDAYEQYF. The DNA of the CDR3 is TGTGCCAGCAGTGAAGGGGGGACAGACGCCTACGAGCAGTACTTC.

The CDR3 region is CSARDVGTGVYEQYF. The CDR3 region has the DNA TGCAGTGCTAGAGATGTAGGGACAGGGGTCTACGAGCAGTACTTC. The genes are TRBV20-1 and TRBJ2-7, with 10 bases fitting TRBD1. Germline assignment: CDR1 DFQATT and CDR2 SNEGSKA (reference sequence). This CDR3 contains 15 residues. Losses at the gene ends were 0 bases for V and 3 bases for J; bases not matched to a gene: 5.

V usage is TRBV7-9 and J usage is TRBJ1-1, with D hard to call. The V end lost 3 bases, the J end lost 8 bases, and 13 bases lay between the germline ends. CDR1 and CDR2 (germline): SEHNR, FQNEAQ (reference sequence). The CDR3 has 13 amino acids. CDR3 protein: CASSFPGEEEAFF. As DNA, the CDR3 is TGTGCCAGCAGCTTCCCTGGGGAGGAGGAAGCTTTCTTT. Full variable domain (missing parts from reference TRBV7-9 and TRBJ1-1): DTGVSQNPRHKITKRGQNVTFRCDPISEHNRLYWYRQTLGQGPEFLTYFQNEAQLEKSRLLSDRFSAERPKGSFSTLEIQRTEQGDSAMYLCASSFPGEEEAFFGQGTRLTVV.